These T cell receptor beta chains were read from a single sample in a study of T cell responses to AZD1222 COVID-19 vaccine. Here immunoSEQ multiplex PCR was the method, and the copy in TCRdb shows in-frame clones only, minus some. Of some 130,000 clones in the sample, roughly 91% were seen once. The sample here was peripheral blood, taken 28 days after the second AZD1222 dose. All receptors derive from an adult who received the AZD1222 COVID-19 vaccine. Both conserved end residues are part of each CDR3. D genes are given only for firm matches. Not all rows give a size; the values are once, few, many and, for expanded clones, a class.

CASSRGTGGNYGYTF TGTGCCAGCAGCCGCGGGACAGGGGGTAACTATGGCTACACCTTC TRBJ1-2 TRBV5-4 . TRBD1
CASSQDPAVGGNEQFF TGCGCCAGCAGCCAAGATCCAGCGGTCGGGGGGAATGAGCAGTTCTTC TRBJ2-1 TRBV4-1 few TRBD2
CASSPQYTEAFF TGTGCCAGCAGCCCACAGTACACTGAAGCTTTCTTT TRBJ1-1 TRBV6-2/TRBV6-3 . .
CASSLGQGVDYGYTF TGTGCCAGCAGTTTAGGTCAGGGGGTGGACTATGGCTACACCTTC TRBJ1-2 TRBV28 . TRBD1
CASSPYREGVTEAFF TGTGCCAGCAGCCCTTACAGGGAAGGAGTCACTGAAGCTTTCTTT TRBJ1-1 TRBV3-1/TRBV3-2 . .
CASSATSYNEQFF TGTGCCAGCAGCGCGACTAGTTACAATGAGCAGTTCTTC TRBJ2-1 TRBV7-3 . .
CASSGGTGTLRYGYTF TGTGCCAGCAGTGGAGGGACAGGGACTCTTCGCTATGGCTACACCTTC TRBJ1-2 TRBV2 . TRBD1
CASSLVASTDTQYF TGTGCCAGCAGCTTGGTTGCTAGCACAGATACGCAGTATTTT TRBJ2-3 TRBV5-8 . .
CASSILTVGTEAFF TGTGCCAGTAGTATCCTGACAGTGGGGACTGAAGCTTTCTTT TRBJ1-1 TRBV19 . .
CASSLEIGLGNTIYF TGTGCCAGCAGCTTAGAAATCGGATTGGGAAACACCATATATTTT TRBJ1-3 TRBV7-2 . .
CASSVAPSGGVDTQYF TGTGCCAGCAGCGTAGCCCCCAGCGGGGGGGTGGATACGCAGTATTTT TRBJ2-3 TRBV9 . TRBD2
CASSIGTGKLFF TGTGCCAGTAGTATAGGCACAGGGAAGCTGTTTTTT TRBJ2-2 TRBV19 . .
CSVEPPLENYGYTF TGCAGCGTTGAGCCCCCCCTGGAAAACTATGGCTACACCTTC TRBJ1-2 TRBV29-1 . .
CAISDRGTANEKLFF TGTGCCATCAGTGATCGGGGAACGGCTAATGAAAAACTGTTTTTT TRBJ1-4 TRBV10-3 . .
CASSTPGRRNTEAFF TGTGCCAGCAGTACCCCAGGGAGAAGGAACACTGAAGCTTTCTTT TRBJ1-1 TRBV27 . .
CASSLHQGGDTDTQYF TGTGCCAGCAGCCTACACCAGGGAGGAGACACAGATACGCAGTATTTT TRBJ2-3 TRBV7-8 . .
CASPATGKPHF TGTGCCAGTCCGGCAACAGGGAAACCCCACTTT TRBJ1-6 TRBV19 . .
CSVARTGEAFF TGCAGCGTCGCGAGGACGGGAGAAGCTTTCTTT TRBJ1-1 TRBV29-1 . .
CAWSLRGGWGEKLFF TGTGCCTGGAGTCTCCGTGGGGGGTGGGGTGAAAAACTGTTTTTT TRBJ1-4 TRBV30 . .
CASSFRGHLTGELFF TGTGCCAGCAGTTTCAGGGGGCATTTGACCGGGGAGCTGTTTTTT TRBJ2-2 TRBV28 . TRBD1
CASSRAGNYGYTF TGTGCCAGCAGCCGGGCGGGGAACTATGGCTACACCTTC TRBJ1-2 TRBV27 . .
CASSLALAGGTDTQYF TGTGCCAGCAGCTTAGCCCTAGCGGGGGGGACAGATACGCAGTATTTT TRBJ2-3 TRBV7-9 . TRBD2
CASRAGNNKWSGYTF TGTGCCAGCAGGGCAGGGAATAATAAATGGAGCGGCTACACCTTC TRBJ1-2 TRBV6-5 . .
CASSVGPWGGTDTQYF TGTGCCAGCAGCGTTGGACCTTGGGGGGGCACAGATACGCAGTATTTT TRBJ2-3 TRBV9 . .